This T cell receptor (beta chain) emerged from a study of T-cell reconstitution after alpha-beta-depleted transplantation in children. This sample's TCRbeta library carried unique molecular identifier barcodes. TCRdb independently ran MiXCR on the PCR reads; one entry per CDR3 protein. The sample has approximately 490,000 distinct CDR3 sequences; around 12% are singletons. This clonotype was detected many times. The CDR3 spans 16 residues. With V trimmed by 3 bases and J by 6 bases, 13 bases remained unmatched. The receptor was derived from a human donor who donated a stem cell graft to a child with combined immunodeficiency. The sequences come from PBMCs from the stem cell graft donor, collected from the stem cell graft. J is TRBJ1-2 and V is TRBV12-3 or TRBV12-4; 7 bases align to TRBD1. This chain's CDR3 is CASSLQLTGSWDGYTF. The CDR3 DNA follows: TGTGCCAGCAGTTTGCAACTGACAGGGTCTTGGGATGGCTACACCTTC.